This note documents a single T cell receptor beta chain sequence. Sequencing used immunoSEQ multiplex PCR; TCRdb keeps in-frame clones, though not all of them. Altogether 120,000 to 150,000 clones are present, 91% being singletons, with the ten largest covering 0.55% to 0.8%. Germline CDR1 LNHDA, CDR2 SQIVND (reference sequence). CDR3 length: 17 amino acids. V was cut by 2 bases and J by 7 bases, with 21 bases left in between. The record originates from a study of cytomegalovirus exposure and HLA in healthy donors. The J gene is TRBJ2-4, the V gene TRBV19; D is perhaps TRBD1 (6 bases). The receptor comes from a young man in good health and CMV-seronegative. Sequenced sample: PBMCs. The CDR3, as DNA: TGTGCCAGTAGTATACTGGCCCACCAGGGGACGTGGAACATTCAGTACTTC. This codes for CASSILAHQGTWNIQYF.